This TCR beta chain was sequenced during a study of T cells in Graves' hyperthyroidism and ophthalmopathy. The study, taken as a whole, reports: A model of 13 V-J pairs discriminated ophthalmopathy from stable hyperthyroidism.

PBMCs were derived from around 10 ml fresh peripheral blood. Amplification of TCR beta CDR3 regions used RNA as the template. When the TCR CDR3 underwent first-round RT-PCR, the HTBI primer set was used. MiXCR, run by TCRdb on the multiplex PCR reads, gives a single entry per CDR3 protein. Of 300,000 to 450,000 distinct CDR3 sequences listed, approximately 17% are singletons. The CDR3 spans 15 residues. V was clipped by 7 bases and J by 1 base; unmatched bases: 10. This clonotype came up many times. Its antigen is still unknown. The specimen sequenced was blood. This chain connects TRBV12-3 or TRBV12-4 to TRBJ2-7, with 7 bases fitting TRBD2. The receptor's source is a man aged 18 to 30 with Graves' ophthalmopathy. As DNA, the CDR3 is TGTGCCAGCACTCCCTCGGGGGGTCGTTCCTACGAGCAGTACTTC. It is translated as CASTPSGGRSYEQYF.